The sequence of this T cell receptor (beta chain) was determined in a study of T cells after yellow fever vaccination. Across the study: Separation of EM, EMRA, CM and Tscm memory subsets by sorting relied on CD3, CD45RA, CCR7 and CD95. Study-wide findings and caveats: A weaker secondary response peaked on day 5, the primary on day 15. Clones that expanded after primary vaccination mostly reappeared after the booster (approximately 96% CD4, about 91% CD8). Vaccine-responding clonotypes were almost all undetectable in sorted memory subsets on day 0.

Each CDR3 protein gets one entry after TCRdb re-called the 5' RACE reads with MiXCR. This table has over 10,000 distinct CDR3 sequences, roughly 4.6% appearing once. Germline CDR1 DFQATT, CDR2 SNEGSKA (reference sequence). With 5 bases removed from V and 1 base from J, the gap between germline ends came to 15 bases. CDR3 length: 14 amino acids. This clonotype was observed at least ten times. The sequences come from PBMCs, either bulk or a sorted T-cell subset (CD4+, CD8+, memory, or dextramer-sorted; not recorded which), collected 45 days after the yellow fever booster vaccination. The chain couples TRBV20-1 to TRBJ2-7; D tentatively fits TRBD1 or TRBD2 (6 bases each). The clonotype comes from a man in his thirties or forties who received the YFV17D yellow fever vaccine. CDR3 nucleotides: TGCAGTGCTGTCCCCCGGGGGCCATCCTACGAGCAGTACTTC. Translated, it gives CSAVPRGPSYEQYF.